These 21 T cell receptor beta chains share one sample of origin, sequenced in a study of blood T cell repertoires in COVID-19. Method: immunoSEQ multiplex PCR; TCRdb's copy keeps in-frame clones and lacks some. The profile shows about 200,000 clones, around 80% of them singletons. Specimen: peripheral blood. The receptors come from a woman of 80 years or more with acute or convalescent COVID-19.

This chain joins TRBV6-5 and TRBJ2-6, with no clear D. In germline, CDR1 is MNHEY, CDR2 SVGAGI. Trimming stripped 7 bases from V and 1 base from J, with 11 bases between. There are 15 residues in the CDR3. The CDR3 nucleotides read TGTGCCAGCACCTCGGGTAGGTCTGGGGCCAACGTCCTGACTTTC. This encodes CASTSGRSGANVLTF.

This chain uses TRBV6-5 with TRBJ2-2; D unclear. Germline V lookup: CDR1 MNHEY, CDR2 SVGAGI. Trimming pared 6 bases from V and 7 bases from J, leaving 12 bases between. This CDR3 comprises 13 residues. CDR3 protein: CASSSSAFGELFF. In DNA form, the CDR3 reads TGTGCCAGCAGCTCCTCAGCGTTCGGGGAGCTGTTTTTT.

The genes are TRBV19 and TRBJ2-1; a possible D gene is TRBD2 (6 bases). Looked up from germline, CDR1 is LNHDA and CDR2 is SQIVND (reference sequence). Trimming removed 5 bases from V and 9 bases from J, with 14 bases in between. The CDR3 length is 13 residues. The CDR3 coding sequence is TGTGCCAGTAGTGCGCCCGGGACTCCTGAGCAGTTCTTC. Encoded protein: CASSAPGTPEQFF.

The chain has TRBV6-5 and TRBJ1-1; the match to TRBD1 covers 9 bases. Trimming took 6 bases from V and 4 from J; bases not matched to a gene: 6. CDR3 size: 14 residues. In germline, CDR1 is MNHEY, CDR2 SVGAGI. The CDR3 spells CASSPGTGPTEAFF. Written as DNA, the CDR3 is TGTGCCAGCAGCCCCGGGACAGGGCCCACTGAAGCTTTCTTT.

The CDR3 loop is CASRGGAAYNSPLHF. CDR3 DNA sequence: TGTGCCAGCAGGGGGGGGGCGGCCTATAATTCACCCCTCCACTTT. The rearrangement links TRBV6-5 to TRBJ1-6, with D perhaps TRBD1 (6 bases). Germline V lookup: CDR1 MNHEY, CDR2 SVGAGI. The CDR3 has 15 amino acids. The V and J ends lost 6 bases and 2 bases respectively, with 11 bases between them.

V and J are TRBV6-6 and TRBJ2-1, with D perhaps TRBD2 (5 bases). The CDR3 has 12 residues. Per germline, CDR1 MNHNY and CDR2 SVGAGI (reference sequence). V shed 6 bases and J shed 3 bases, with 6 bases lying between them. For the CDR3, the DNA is TGTGCCAGCAGACTAGTCTACAATGAGCAGTTCTTC. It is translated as CASRLVYNEQFF.

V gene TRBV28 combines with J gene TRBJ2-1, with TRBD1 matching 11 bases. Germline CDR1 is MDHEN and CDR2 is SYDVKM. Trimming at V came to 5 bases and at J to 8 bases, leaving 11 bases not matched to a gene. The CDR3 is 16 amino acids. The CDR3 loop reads CASSPGDRGFLDEQFF. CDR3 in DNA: TGTGCCAGCAGTCCGGGGGACAGGGGGTTCTTAGATGAGCAGTTCTTC.

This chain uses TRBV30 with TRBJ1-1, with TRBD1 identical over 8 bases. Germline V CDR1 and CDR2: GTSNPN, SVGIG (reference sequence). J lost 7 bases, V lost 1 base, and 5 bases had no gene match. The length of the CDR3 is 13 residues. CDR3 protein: CAWSAYGQGEAFF. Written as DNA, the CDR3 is TGTGCCTGGAGTGCCTATGGACAGGGTGAAGCTTTCTTT.

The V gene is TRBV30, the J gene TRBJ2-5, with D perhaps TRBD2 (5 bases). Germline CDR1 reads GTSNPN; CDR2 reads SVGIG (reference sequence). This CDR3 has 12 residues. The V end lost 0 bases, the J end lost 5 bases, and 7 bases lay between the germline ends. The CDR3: CAWSVAAETQYF. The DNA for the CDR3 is TGTGCCTGGAGTGTAGCGGCGGAGACCCAGTACTTC.

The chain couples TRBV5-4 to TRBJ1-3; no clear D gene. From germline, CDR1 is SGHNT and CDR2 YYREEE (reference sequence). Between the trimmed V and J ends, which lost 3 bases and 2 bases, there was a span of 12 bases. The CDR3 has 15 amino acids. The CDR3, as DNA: TGTGCCAGCAGCTCAGGACTCCTTCCTGGAAACACCATATATTTT. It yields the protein CASSSGLLPGNTIYF.

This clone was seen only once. CDR3 residues: CASTPGVARYQETQYF. CDR3 sequence (DNA): TGTGCCAGCACCCCGGGGGTAGCAAGGTACCAAGAGACCCAGTACTTC. The V gene is TRBV11-3, the J gene TRBJ2-5; TRBD2 is a possible D gene (6 bases). The CDR3 is made up of 16 amino acids. V lost 7 bases and J lost 0, with 18 bases in between. Per the germline V gene, CDR1 is SGHNT and CDR2 is YENEEA.

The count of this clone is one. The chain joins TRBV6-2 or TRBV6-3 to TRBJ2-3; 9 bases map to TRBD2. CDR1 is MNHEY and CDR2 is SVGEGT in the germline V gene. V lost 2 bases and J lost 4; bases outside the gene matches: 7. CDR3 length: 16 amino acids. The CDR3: CASSYGASGNPDTQYF. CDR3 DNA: TGTGCCAGCAGTTACGGGGCTAGCGGGAACCCAGATACGCAGTATTTT.

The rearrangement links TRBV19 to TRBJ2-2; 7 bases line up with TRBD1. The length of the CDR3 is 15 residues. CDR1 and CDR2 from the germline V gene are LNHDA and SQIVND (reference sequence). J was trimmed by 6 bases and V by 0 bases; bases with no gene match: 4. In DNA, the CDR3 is TGTGCCAGTAGTATAGAGGGACAGATCGCCGGGGAGCTGTTTTTT. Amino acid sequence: CASSIEGQIAGELFF.

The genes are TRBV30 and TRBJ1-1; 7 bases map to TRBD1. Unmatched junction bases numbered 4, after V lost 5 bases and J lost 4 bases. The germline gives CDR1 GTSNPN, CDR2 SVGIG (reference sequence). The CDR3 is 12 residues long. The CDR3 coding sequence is TGTGCCTGGCAGGGGGTCGGCACTGAAGCTTTCTTT. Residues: CAWQGVGTEAFF.

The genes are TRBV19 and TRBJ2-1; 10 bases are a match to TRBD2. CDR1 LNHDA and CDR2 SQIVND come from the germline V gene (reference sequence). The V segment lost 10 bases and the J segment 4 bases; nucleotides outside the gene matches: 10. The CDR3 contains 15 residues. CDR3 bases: TGTGCCACTGCGGCCCTAGCGGGGGCATACAATGAGCAGTTCTTC. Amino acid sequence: CATAALAGAYNEQFF.

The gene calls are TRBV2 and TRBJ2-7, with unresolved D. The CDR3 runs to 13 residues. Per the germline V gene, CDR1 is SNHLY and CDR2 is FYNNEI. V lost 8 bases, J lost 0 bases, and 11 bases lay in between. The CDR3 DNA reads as TGTGCCAGCGTGGGCCGTAGCTCCTACGAGCAGTACTTC. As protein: CASVGRSSYEQYF.

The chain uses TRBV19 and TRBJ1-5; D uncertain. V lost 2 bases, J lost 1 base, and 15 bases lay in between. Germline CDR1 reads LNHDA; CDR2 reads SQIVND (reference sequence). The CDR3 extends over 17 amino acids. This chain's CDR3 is CASSIFTVSRSNQPQHF. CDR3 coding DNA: TGTGCCAGTAGTATATTCACGGTGAGTCGAAGCAATCAGCCCCAGCATTTT.

CDR3 nucleotide sequence: TGCGCCAGCAGGGACAGGGATGAAGGCAGCAATCAGCCCCAGCATTTT. Translating gives CASRDRDEGSNQPQHF. The gene calls are TRBV10-2 and TRBJ1-5; 8 bases agree with TRBD1. Per germline, CDR1 WSHSY and CDR2 SAAADI. The CDR3 contains 16 residues. Trimming took 6 bases from V and 1 from J; bases not matched to a gene: 8.

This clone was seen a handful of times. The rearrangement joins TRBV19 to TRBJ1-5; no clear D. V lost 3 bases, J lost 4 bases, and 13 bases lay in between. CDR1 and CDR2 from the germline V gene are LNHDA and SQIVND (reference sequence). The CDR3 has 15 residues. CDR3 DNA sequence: TGTGCCAGTAGTATCCAAGGCCAACTAAATCAGCCCCAGCATTTT. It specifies CASSIQGQLNQPQHF.

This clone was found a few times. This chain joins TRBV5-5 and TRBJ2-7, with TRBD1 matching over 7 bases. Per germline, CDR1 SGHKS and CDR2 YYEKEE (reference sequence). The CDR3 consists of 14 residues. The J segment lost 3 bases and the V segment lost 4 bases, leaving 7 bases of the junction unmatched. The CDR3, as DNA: TGTGCCAGCAGCAGTTCAACAGGGGTCTACGAGCAGTACTTC. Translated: CASSSSTGVYEQYF.

The CDR3, as DNA: TGTGCCAGTAGTATCCTTCCGGGACAGGGATCGAATGAGCAGTTCTTC. Amino acid sequence: CASSILPGQGSNEQFF. The chain has TRBV19 and TRBJ2-1; 9 nucleotides align to TRBD1. The length of the CDR3 is 16 residues. J was trimmed by 7 bases and V by 3 bases; bases with no gene match: 10. Germline CDR1 LNHDA, CDR2 SQIVND (reference sequence).